This TCR beta chain was documented in a study of blood T cell repertoires in COVID-19. Overall study: Sites across the United States, Italy and Spain contributed samples from acute and convalescent COVID-19. PBMCs, B-cell-depleted T cells, or T cells were the source of the cDNA or gDNA that made up the material.

This clone has more than one count but fewer than ten. The V gene's germline CDR1 is MGHRA and CDR2 YSYEKL. The length of the CDR3 is 17 residues. V dropped 0 bases and J dropped 7; count of bases not matched to a gene: 10. Authors' data handling: Estimation of nucleated cell counts was performed using reference gene primer amplification. The method was immunoSEQ multiplex PCR; TCRdb's version includes in-frame clones alone and lacks a portion of them. The DNA gave D and trimming, while V, J and clone size come from that table. The top ten hold 3.6% of the sample, which has a few hundred thousand clones, more than 65% seen once.

The sample taken for sequencing was peripheral blood. The chain joins TRBV4-1 to TRBJ2-1; 9 bases are shared with TRBD2. The TCR sequence derives from a woman of 80 years or more with acute or convalescent COVID-19. The CDR3 DNA reads TGCGCCAGCAGCCAAGAGCATCAGACAAGCGGGAGGAATGAGCAGTTCTTC. Encoded protein: CASSQEHQTSGRNEQFF.